These 2 T cell receptor beta chains were all obtained from the same sample, sequenced in a study of blood T cell repertoires in COVID-19. The protocol was immunoSEQ multiplex PCR, while the TCRdb copy is restricted to in-frame clones and leaves out a portion. Altogether some 220,000 clones are present, 82% being singletons, with the ten largest covering about 5.6%. Sequencing was carried out using peripheral blood. The receptor set was obtained from a woman between 65 and 79 years old with COVID-19, enrolled during active disease.

This clone was seen more than once but under ten times. This chain connects TRBV18 to TRBJ1-1, with 7 bases lining up with TRBD1. The CDR3 is 13 residues long. The ends lost 3 bases at V and 7 bases at J; junction bases unmatched: 5. Germline CDR1 KGHSH, CDR2 LQKENI. This CDR3 is CASSPGQEREAFF. For the CDR3, the DNA is TGTGCCAGCTCACCCGGACAGGAGCGTGAAGCTTTCTTT.

In its sample, this clone was seen once. This chain uses TRBV28 with TRBJ1-5, with 7 bases identical to TRBD1. Germline assignment: CDR1 MDHEN and CDR2 SYDVKM. With 5 bases clipped from V and 0 bases from J, the junction kept 7 bases outside the gene matches. This CDR3 has 16 amino acids. The CDR3 coding sequence is TGTGCCAGCAGTGGGCAGGGGGTTTATAGCAATCAGCCCCAGCATTTT. Encoded protein: CASSGQGVYSNQPQHF.